The 15 T cell receptor beta chains below were found in one sample sequenced in a study of CD4 T cells in relation to SARS-CoV-2 and coronaviruses. The table came from immunoSEQ multiplex PCR; TCRdb's copy has only in-frame clones and leaves some out. The table has about 43,000 clones, around 80% seen once; the top ten hold more than 1.3%. The antigens these receptors bind are not known. Sequencing input: naive CD4+ T cells from PBMCs, cultured in vitro. Described subset: naive CD4+ T cells isolated by negative enrichment. Receptors were obtained from an adult with COVID-19.

V gene TRBV27 combines with J gene TRBJ2-1, with TRBD2 identical over 8 bases. Germline V lookup: CDR1 MNHEY, CDR2 SMNVEV (reference sequence). The CDR3 runs 15 residues. V shed 2 bases, J shed 7 bases, and the junction held 7 bases outside the gene matches. CDR3 sequence reads: CASSLRAGGRNEQFF. The CDR3 DNA reads TGTGCCAGCAGTTTACGGGCGGGAGGAAGGAATGAGCAGTTCTTC.

The chain links TRBV7-3 to TRBJ2-1; TRBD1 might be the D (5 bases). V lost 2 bases to trimming and J lost 3 bases, with 5 bases between them. CDR3 length: 13 residues. Germline V gives CDR1 SGHTA, CDR2 FQGTGA. The CDR3 DNA reads TGTGCCAGCAGCTTAGACAGCTACAATGAGCAGTTCTTC. It codes for CASSLDSYNEQFF.

The genes are TRBV27 and TRBJ2-7; 10 bases align to TRBD2. Germline trimming cut 3 bases from V and 5 bases from J; bases unmatched to any gene: 7. Germline V CDR1 and CDR2: MNHEY, SMNVEV (reference sequence). This CDR3 spans 15 amino acids. CDR3 nucleotide sequence: TGTGCCAGCAGTTTGGGACTAGCGCTTGCCCACGAGCAGTACTTC. Translated, it gives CASSLGLALAHEQYF.

The chain links TRBV7-7 to TRBJ2-3, with 7 bases aligning to TRBD1. The CDR3 loop spans 15 amino acids. Trimming removed 5 bases from V and 0 bases from J; junction bases left unmatched: 5. Germline CDR1 SSHAT, CDR2 FNYEAQ (reference sequence). The CDR3 sequence is CASSETGVSTDTQYF. CDR3 sequence (DNA): TGTGCCAGCAGCGAAACAGGGGTTAGCACAGATACGCAGTATTTT.

V usage is TRBV28 and J usage is TRBJ1-5; D remains ambiguous. This CDR3 has 15 residues. From germline, CDR1 is MDHEN and CDR2 SYDVKM. Trimming shortened V by 11 bases and J by 6 bases, and 23 bases separated the two germline ends. CDR3 DNA: TGTGCCGCCAAGCCCAGTTCAGCTAACTTTCAGCCCCAGCATTTT. Its protein product is CAAKPSSANFQPQHF.

The V gene is TRBV14, the J gene TRBJ2-7; a possible D gene is TRBD2 (6 bases). Germline V gives CDR1 SGHDN, CDR2 FVKESK. This CDR3 is 17 amino acids long. V was clipped by 4 bases and J by 0 bases, with 19 bases between them. The CDR3 region is CASSRPPGAGSSYEQYF. CDR3 in DNA: TGTGCCAGCAGCCGCCCCCCGGGTGCGGGGAGCTCCTACGAGCAGTACTTC.

This clone was seen just once. V and J are TRBV28 and TRBJ2-7; 9 nucleotides match TRBD1. Germline V gene data show CDR1 as MDHEN and CDR2 as SYDVKM. The junction had 9 bases not matched to a gene; V was cut back by 5 bases and J by 7 bases. The CDR3 loop spans 14 amino acids. CDR3 amino acids: CASSPAGTGQEQYF. CDR3 coding DNA: TGTGCCAGCAGTCCCGCGGGGACAGGGCAAGAGCAGTACTTC.

The rearrangement links TRBV11-2 to TRBJ2-3, with a possible D match to TRBD2 (6 bases). CDR3 length: 13 amino acids. Looked up from germline, CDR1 is SGHAT and CDR2 is FQNNGV. The V gene lost 5 bases and the J gene lost 4 bases, with 10 bases spanning the gap. In DNA, the CDR3 is TGTGCCAGCAGCCCCAGACTAGCAGATACGCAGTATTTT. As protein: CASSPRLADTQYF.

V is TRBV21-1 and J is TRBJ2-7; TRBD2 is the table's D call and was not checked against the DNA. TRBV21-1 is termed a pseudogene. The CDR3 covers 14 residues. The CDR3 loop reads CASSKRTGVYEQYF. The CDR3 DNA reads TGTGCCAGCAGCAAACGGACGGGAGTTTACGAGCAGTACTTC.

The CDR3 DNA follows: TGTGCCAGCCGGACCTTTACACCGCGGGGCAATGAGCAGTTCTTC. Translated: CASRTFTPRGNEQFF. The chain recombines TRBV11-2 with TRBJ2-1, with D tentatively TRBD2 (6 bases). Germline V gene lookup returns CDR1 SGHAT and CDR2 FQNNGV. V was cut by 8 bases and J by 6 bases, with 20 bases left in between. This CDR3 is built from 15 residues.

The CDR3 region has the DNA TGTCCGGGGGTGTCATCACCCCTCCACTTT. This translates into CPGVSSPLHF. The rearrangement links TRBV12-5 to TRBJ1-6; a weak D match, TRBD1 (5 bases). Per germline, CDR1 LGHNT and CDR2 FRNRAP. The CDR3 consists of 10 residues.

This clone was detected a few times. The chain employs TRBV7-9 and TRBJ1-3, with 10 bases fitting TRBD1. V shed 1 base, J shed 2 bases, and the junction held 2 bases outside the gene matches. The germline V gene encodes CDR1 SEHNR and CDR2 FQNEAQ (reference sequence). This CDR3 is 16 amino acids long. CDR3 bases: TGTGCCAGCAGCTTAGGGACAGGGGGACCTGGAAACACCATATATTTT. It codes for CASSLGTGGPGNTIYF. The full variable domain, in which reference TRBV7-9 and TRBJ1-3 provide the parts outside the CDR3, is DTGVSQNPRHKITKRGQNVTFRCDPISEHNRLYWYRQTLGQGPEFLTYFQNEAQLEKSRLLSDRFSAERPKGSFSTLEIQRTEQGDSAMYLCASSLGTGGPGNTIYFGEGSWLTVV.

This clone appeared a single time. This chain joins TRBV7-9 and TRBJ2-1; D not resolved. The germline V gene encodes CDR1 SEHNR and CDR2 FQNEAQ (reference sequence). CDR3 length: 13 amino acids. V was pared by 2 bases and J by 7 bases, with 9 bases between. The CDR3 coding sequence is TGTGCCAGCAGCTTAAGTATAAGGAATGAGCAGTTCTTC. Its protein product is CASSLSIRNEQFF.

This clone was counted once. The chain carries TRBV2 and TRBJ2-3; no definite D call. This CDR3 has 10 residues. Trimming pared 7 bases from V and 5 bases from J, leaving 4 bases between. Per germline, CDR1 SNHLY and CDR2 FYNNEI. DNA of the CDR3: TGTGCCAGCAATAAAGATACGCAGTATTTT. Residues: CASNKDTQYF.

The chain joins TRBV5-4 to TRBJ2-5, with D possibly being TRBD1 or TRBD2 (5 bases each). The CDR3 sequence is 15 residues long. The V end was cut by 4 bases, the J end by 2 bases, with 15 bases between. Germline V gene lookup returns CDR1 SGHNT and CDR2 YYREEE (reference sequence). The CDR3 loop is CASSPGGIYQETQYF. CDR3 bases: TGTGCCAGCAGCCCTGGGGGTATCTATCAAGAGACCCAGTACTTC. Supplemented by reference TRBV5-4 and TRBJ2-5, the full variable domain reads ETGVTQSPTHLIKTRGQQVTLRCSSQSGHNTVSWYQQALGQGPQFIFQYYREEENGRGNFPPRFSGLQFPNYSSELNVNALELDDSALYLCASSPGGIYQETQYFGPGTRLLVL.